The clone carrying this TCR beta chain was found a few times. Its antigen is unidentified. Germline assignment: CDR1 MGHRA and CDR2 YSYEKL. CDR3 size: 19 residues. Deletions cut 4 bases from V and 0 bases from J, with 19 bases between. The data derive from a study of T cell repertoires in cytomegalovirus infection. Study context: HLA-B-restricted CMV epitopes that are well studied, plus recently identified HLA-C-restricted ones, were used by the study. Public TCR beta signatures marked donors with CMV infection and the matching HLA. Notes on the study in general: Clonotype analysis showed dominance of the ex vivo response by HLA-C-restricted CMV-specific TCR beta clonotypes.

One entry per CDR3 protein, called by TCRdb with MiXCR from the reads. Of approximately 910,000 distinct CDR3 sequences in the sample, approximately 31% were seen once. The source of this sequence is a human donor in good health (CMV status not recorded). Some clones in this sample may be carry-over from other donors' samples. This sample comprised cultured CD8+ T cells from PBMCs, obtained from culture after CMV antigen stimulation. This rearrangement joins TRBV4-1 to TRBJ2-6, with D perhaps being TRBD1 or TRBD2 (6 bases each). The CDR3 sequence: CASSLVQGGWPSGANVLTF. In nucleotides, the CDR3 is TGCGCCAGCAGCCTCGTCCAAGGGGGGTGGCCCTCTGGGGCCAACGTCCTGACTTTC.